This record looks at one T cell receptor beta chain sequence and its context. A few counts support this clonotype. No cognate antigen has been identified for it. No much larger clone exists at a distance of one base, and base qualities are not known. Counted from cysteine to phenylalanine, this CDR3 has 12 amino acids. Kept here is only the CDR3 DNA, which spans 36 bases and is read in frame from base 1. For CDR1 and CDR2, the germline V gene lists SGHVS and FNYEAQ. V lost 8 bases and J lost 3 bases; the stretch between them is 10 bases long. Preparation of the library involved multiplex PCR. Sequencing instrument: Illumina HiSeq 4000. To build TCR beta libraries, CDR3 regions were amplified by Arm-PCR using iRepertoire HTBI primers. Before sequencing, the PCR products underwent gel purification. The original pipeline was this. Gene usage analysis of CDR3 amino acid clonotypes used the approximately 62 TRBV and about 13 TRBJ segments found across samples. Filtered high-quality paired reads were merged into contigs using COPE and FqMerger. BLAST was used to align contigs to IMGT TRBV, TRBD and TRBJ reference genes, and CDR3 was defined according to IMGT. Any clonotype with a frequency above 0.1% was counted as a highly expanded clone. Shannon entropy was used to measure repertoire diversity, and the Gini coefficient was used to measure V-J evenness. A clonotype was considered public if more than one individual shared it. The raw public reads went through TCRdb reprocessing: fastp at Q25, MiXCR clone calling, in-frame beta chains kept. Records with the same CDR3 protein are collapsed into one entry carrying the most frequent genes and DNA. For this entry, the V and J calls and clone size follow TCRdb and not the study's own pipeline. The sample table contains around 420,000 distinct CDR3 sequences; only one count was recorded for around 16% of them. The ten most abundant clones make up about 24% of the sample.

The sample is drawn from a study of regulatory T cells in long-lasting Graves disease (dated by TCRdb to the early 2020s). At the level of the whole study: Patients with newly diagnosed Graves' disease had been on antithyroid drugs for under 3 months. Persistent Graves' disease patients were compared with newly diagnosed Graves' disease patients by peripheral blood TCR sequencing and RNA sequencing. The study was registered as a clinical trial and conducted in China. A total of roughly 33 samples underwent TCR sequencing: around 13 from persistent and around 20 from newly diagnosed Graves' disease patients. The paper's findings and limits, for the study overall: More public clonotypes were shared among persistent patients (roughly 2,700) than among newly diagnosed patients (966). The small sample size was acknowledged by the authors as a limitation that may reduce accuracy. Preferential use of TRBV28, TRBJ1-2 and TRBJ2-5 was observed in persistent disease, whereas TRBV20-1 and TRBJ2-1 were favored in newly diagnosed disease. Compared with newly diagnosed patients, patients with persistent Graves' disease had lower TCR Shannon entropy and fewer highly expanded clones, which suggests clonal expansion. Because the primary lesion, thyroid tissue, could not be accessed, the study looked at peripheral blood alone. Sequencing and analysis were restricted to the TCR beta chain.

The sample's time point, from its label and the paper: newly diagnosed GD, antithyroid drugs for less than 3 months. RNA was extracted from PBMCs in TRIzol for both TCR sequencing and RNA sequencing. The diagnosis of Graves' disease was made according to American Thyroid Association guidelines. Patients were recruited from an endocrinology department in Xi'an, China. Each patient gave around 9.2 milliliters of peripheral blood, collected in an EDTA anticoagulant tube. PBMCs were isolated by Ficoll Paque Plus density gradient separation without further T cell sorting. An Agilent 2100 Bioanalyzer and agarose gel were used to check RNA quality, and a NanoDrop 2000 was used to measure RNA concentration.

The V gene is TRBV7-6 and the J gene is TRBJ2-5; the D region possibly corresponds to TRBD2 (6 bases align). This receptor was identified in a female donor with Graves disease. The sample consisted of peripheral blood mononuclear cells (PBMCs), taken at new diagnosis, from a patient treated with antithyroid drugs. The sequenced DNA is TGTGCCAGCGGAGGGATTGAAGAGACCCAGTACTTC. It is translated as CASGGIEETQYF.